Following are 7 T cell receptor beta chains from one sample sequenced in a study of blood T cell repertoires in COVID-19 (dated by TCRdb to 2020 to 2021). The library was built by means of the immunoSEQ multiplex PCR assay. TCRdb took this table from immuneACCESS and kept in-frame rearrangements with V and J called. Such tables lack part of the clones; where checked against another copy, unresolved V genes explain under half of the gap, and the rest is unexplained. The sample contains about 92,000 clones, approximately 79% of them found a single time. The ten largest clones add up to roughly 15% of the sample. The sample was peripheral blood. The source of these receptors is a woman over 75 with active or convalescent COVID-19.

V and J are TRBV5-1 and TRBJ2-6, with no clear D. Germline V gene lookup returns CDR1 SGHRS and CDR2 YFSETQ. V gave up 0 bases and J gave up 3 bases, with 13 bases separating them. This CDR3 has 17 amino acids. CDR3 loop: CASSLVTASGGANVLTF. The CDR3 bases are TGCGCCAGCAGCTTGGTAACGGCATCAGGTGGGGCCAACGTCCTGACTTTC.

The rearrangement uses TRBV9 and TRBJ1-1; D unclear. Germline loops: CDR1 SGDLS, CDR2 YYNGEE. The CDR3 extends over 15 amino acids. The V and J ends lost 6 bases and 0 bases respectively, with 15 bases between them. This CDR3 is CASTLQDTVNTEAFF. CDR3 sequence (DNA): TGTGCCAGCACCCTTCAAGACACCGTGAACACTGAAGCTTTCTTT.

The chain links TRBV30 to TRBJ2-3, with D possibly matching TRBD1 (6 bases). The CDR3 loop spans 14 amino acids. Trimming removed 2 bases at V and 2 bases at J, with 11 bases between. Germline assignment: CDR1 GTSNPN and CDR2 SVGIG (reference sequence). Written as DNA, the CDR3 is TGTGCCTGGAGTAGTGGACAGAACACAGATACGCAGTATTTT. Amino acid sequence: CAWSSGQNTDTQYF.

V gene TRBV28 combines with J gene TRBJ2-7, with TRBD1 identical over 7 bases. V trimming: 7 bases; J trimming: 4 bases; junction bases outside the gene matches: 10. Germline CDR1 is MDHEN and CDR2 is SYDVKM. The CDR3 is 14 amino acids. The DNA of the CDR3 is TGTGCCAGCAAGGCCGGGACAGTAGGATACGAGCAGTACTTC. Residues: CASKAGTVGYEQYF.

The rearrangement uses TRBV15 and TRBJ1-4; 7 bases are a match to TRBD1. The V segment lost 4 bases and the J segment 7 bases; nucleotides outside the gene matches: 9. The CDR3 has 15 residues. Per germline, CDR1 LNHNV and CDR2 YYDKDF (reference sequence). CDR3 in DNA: TGTGCCACCAGCATCAGACCTGGGACAGCTGAAAAACTGTTTTTT. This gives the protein CATSIRPGTAEKLFF.

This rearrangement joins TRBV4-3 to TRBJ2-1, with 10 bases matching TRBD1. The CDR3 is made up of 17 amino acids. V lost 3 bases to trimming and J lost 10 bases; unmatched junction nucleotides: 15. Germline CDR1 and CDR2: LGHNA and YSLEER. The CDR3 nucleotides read TGCGCCAGCAGCCAGGGACCAACTGGACAGGGGGTAGGCGAGCAGTTCTTC. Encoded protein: CASSQGPTGQGVGEQFF.

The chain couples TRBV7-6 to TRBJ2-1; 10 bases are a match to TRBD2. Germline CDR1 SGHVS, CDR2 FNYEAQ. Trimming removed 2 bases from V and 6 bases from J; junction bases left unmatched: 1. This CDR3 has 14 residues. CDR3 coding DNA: TGTGCCAGCAGCTTACTAGCGGGAGTCAATGAGCAGTTCTTC. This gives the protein CASSLLAGVNEQFF.